The rows below give T cell receptor beta chains drawn from one sample of a study of cytomegalovirus exposure and HLA in healthy donors. TCRdb's copy holds only in-frame clones and misses some; the assay was immunoSEQ multiplex PCR. The data show 100,000 to 150,000 clones, around 77% seen once. Input material: PBMCs. Source of these receptors: a woman aged 55-69 years in good health and CMV-seronegative. Each CDR3 is given with its conserved first and last residue.

cdr3_aa	v_call	j_call
CASSPGNNYGYTF	TRBV7-3	TRBJ1-2
CASSKTGTGVHEQYF	TRBV28	TRBJ2-7
CATTGSVGDTEAFF	TRBV6-6	TRBJ1-1
CASSLGQGAGTEAFF	TRBV5-1	TRBJ1-1
CASSLGVDRLKSHEQYF	TRBV27	TRBJ2-7
CASSLRQGIVSENTIYF	TRBV4-1	TRBJ1-3
CAWSRGGAKNTEAFF	TRBV30	TRBJ1-1
CATQDRNEKLFF	TRBV27	TRBJ1-4
CATSRPRLADSTDTQYF	TRBV15	TRBJ2-3
CASSKGQGAFGYTF	TRBV5-1	TRBJ1-2
CASRPITGRTNYGYTF	TRBV27	TRBJ1-2
CASSSRDSLGEQYF	TRBV11-2	TRBJ2-7
CAWSPGGGGQPQHF	TRBV30	TRBJ1-5
CASSTTGPPNEQYF	TRBV28	TRBJ2-7
CASSRTGGSYNSPLHF	TRBV18	TRBJ1-6
CASSAVTGGITGELFF	TRBV10-1	TRBJ2-2
CASSNQGALPEQYF	TRBV28	TRBJ2-7
CASSLGGELPFGYF	TRBV5-1	TRBJ2-3
CAITKGGGYNEQFF	TRBV10-3	TRBJ2-1
CAWSVLRGQAINYGYTF	TRBV30	TRBJ1-2
CASSARGNAVATEQYF	TRBV7-8	TRBJ2-7
CASSPLRVTEAFF	TRBV18	TRBJ1-1
CASRPLLGVSGTEAFF	TRBV9	TRBJ1-1
CASSNDRVVTEAFF	TRBV7-9	TRBJ1-1
CASSVPDRPNTGELFF	TRBV9	TRBJ2-2
CASNDPGTGGYEQYF	TRBV19	TRBJ2-7
CASSLVGPHQPQHF	TRBV7-8	TRBJ1-5
CASSVEGRGSNTGELFF	TRBV9	TRBJ2-2
CAWSAAGLMGEKLFF	TRBV30	TRBJ1-4
CASSVSGIGANVLTF	TRBV6-5	TRBJ2-6
CASRPHIASGIRYGYTF	TRBV27	TRBJ1-2
CASSTGMNTEAFF	TRBV19	TRBJ1-1
CASSLGQTGTDTQYF	TRBV11-2	TRBJ2-3
CASSQLGSGGLSETQYF	TRBV14	TRBJ2-5
CASSIDPRTGGINTDTQYF	TRBV19	TRBJ2-3
CASSPPGLGLETQYF	TRBV25-1	TRBJ2-5
CASSPAGGHIDTQYF	TRBV28	TRBJ2-3
CASRSPRTGHTEAFF	TRBV28	TRBJ1-1
CASSYTLGQPNIQYF	TRBV6-5	TRBJ2-4
CASTAHGDRLRGYTF	TRBV19	TRBJ1-2
CASSPSELGGANTEAFF	TRBV18	TRBJ1-1
CASSYGGGTGYSPLHF	TRBV6-5	TRBJ1-6
CASSLGVEQYF	TRBV28	TRBJ2-7
CASSQVGLDYEQYF	TRBV4-1	NA
CASSGSLAGTDTQYF	TRBV5-1	TRBJ2-3
CASSPGTGAYEQYF	TRBV5-1	TRBJ2-7